The 32 T cell receptor beta chains presented below share a single source sample, sequenced in a study of graft-versus-host responses after intestinal transplantation (dated by TCRdb to about 2021). The time point tag for this specimen amounts to: cells obtained before transplantation from donor or recipient. The method was the immunoSEQ multiplex PCR assay. Not all clones reach the TCRdb copy of this immuneACCESS table, which keeps in-frame sequences only. Checked studies attribute under half of the gap to unresolved V genes and leave the rest unexplained. The sample table contains 55,000 to 85,000 clones; only one count was recorded for roughly 90% of them. The ten largest clones take up approximately 2.7% of the sample. Their cognate antigens are unknown. Source: unstimulated CD8+ T cells sorted from spleen or lymph node cells, taken before intestinal transplant. These receptors all come from a human donor who received an intestinal transplant.

The chain carries TRBV7-2 and TRBJ2-3; D not resolved. With 5 bases removed from V and 3 bases from J, the gap between germline ends came to 6 bases. Germline values: CDR1 SGHTA, CDR2 FQGNSA. The CDR3 contains 12 residues. CDR3 DNA: TGTGCCAGCAGCCTCGCGACAGATACGCAGTATTTT. Translating gives CASSLATDTQYF.

The CDR3 region is CASSPQRSPGANVLTF. The CDR3 nucleotides read TGTGCCAGTAGTCCCCAGCGCAGCCCTGGGGCCAACGTCCTGACTTTC. The chain combines TRBV19 with TRBJ2-6; D is uncertain. This CDR3 spans 16 amino acids. V lost 5 bases and J lost 2, with 13 bases in between. Germline assignment: CDR1 LNHDA and CDR2 SQIVND (reference sequence).

The sample holds a few counts of this clone. This rearrangement joins TRBV5-6 to TRBJ2-7, with 7 positions matching TRBD1. The germline V gene encodes CDR1 SGHDT and CDR2 YYEEEE. This CDR3 contains 13 residues. With V trimmed by 4 bases and J by 4 bases, 5 bases remained unmatched. The CDR3 sequence is CASSTGTAYEQYF. In DNA, the CDR3 is TGTGCCAGCAGCACCGGGACAGCTTACGAGCAGTACTTC. Combining the CDR3 with reference TRBV5-6 and TRBJ2-7 gives the whole variable domain DAGVTQSPTHLIKTRGQQVTLRCSPKSGHDTVSWYQQALGQGPQFIFQYYEEEERQRGNFPDRFSGHQFPNYSSELNVNALLLGDSALYLCASSTGTAYEQYFGPGTRLTVT.

The chain employs TRBV19 and TRBJ1-1; possible D gene TRBD1, 6 bases. The CDR3 is 13 residues long. V gave up 2 bases and J gave up 7 bases, with 11 bases separating them. CDR1 and CDR2 (germline): LNHDA, SQIVND (reference sequence). CDR3 nucleotides: TGTGCCAGTAGTATACAGGGGTTCGGTGAAGCTTTCTTT. This codes for CASSIQGFGEAFF.

V and J are TRBV28 and TRBJ2-7; D is unclear. With 7 bases removed from V and 2 bases from J, the gap between germline ends came to 27 bases. CDR1 and CDR2 from the germline V gene are MDHEN and SYDVKM. The length of the CDR3 is 18 residues. The CDR3 reads CASTPIPEKTGEAYEQYF. The CDR3 nucleotides are TGTGCCAGCACCCCTATTCCGGAAAAAACGGGTGAGGCCTACGAGCAGTACTTC.

This clone has a single count. The chain combines TRBV9 with TRBJ2-5; D is possibly TRBD2 (6 bases). The V end lost 3 bases, the J end lost 7 bases, and 16 bases lay between the germline ends. The CDR3 covers 14 residues. Germline V gene sequence: CDR1 SGDLS, CDR2 YYNGEE. The CDR3 DNA reads TGTGCCAGCAGCGAGGGAGGAACCGGGTGGACCCAGTACTTC. Amino acids: CASSEGGTGWTQYF.

The chain joins TRBV7-3 to TRBJ1-2; D is perhaps TRBD1 (6 bases). The V end was cut by 1 base, the J end by 6 bases, with 12 bases between. The germline gives CDR1 SGHTA, CDR2 FQGTGA. This CDR3 has 14 amino acids. Here the CDR3 reads CASSLRGGADGYTF. The CDR3 coding sequence is TGTGCCAGCAGCTTAAGAGGGGGGGCGGATGGCTACACCTTC.

About this clone itself: At one boundary the junction diverges from the germline segment, which might be a read error. The chain is built from TRBV27 and TRBJ2-6; 11 bases are a match to TRBD2. The CDR3 is 17 residues long. Germline V CDR1 and CDR2: MNHEY, SMNVEV (reference sequence). The CDR3 region is CASSTSGGNIGANVPTF. The CDR3 region has the DNA TGTGCCAGCAGCACTAGCGGGGGTAACATTGGGGCCAACGTCCCGACTTTC.

The CDR3 DNA is TGCGCCAGCAGCCAAGAGAGCGTCGCGGTGAGCTCCTACGAGCAGTACTTC. Residues: CASSQESVAVSSYEQYF. The chain couples TRBV4-1 to TRBJ2-7; D unresolved. This CDR3 has 17 amino acids. CDR1 is MGHRA, CDR2 YSYEKL, per germline. V was trimmed by 0 bases and J by 0 bases, leaving 15 bases between them.

This clone was counted between two and nine times. A read error may account for a junction end that differs from germline. CDR3 sequence: CASGFRDYEQYF. CDR3 nucleotides: TGTGCCAGCGGTTTCCGGGACTACGAGCAGTACTTC. V usage is TRBV28 and J usage is TRBJ2-7; D might be TRBD2 (5 bases). The CDR3 runs to 12 residues. CDR1 and CDR2 (germline): MDHEN, SYDVKM.

The gene calls are TRBV28 and TRBJ1-5; 7 bases are a match to TRBD1. The junction had 15 bases not matched to a gene; V was cut back by 6 bases and J by 1 base. The length of the CDR3 is 18 residues. Germline CDR1 and CDR2: MDHEN and SYDVKM. The CDR3 region has the DNA TGTGCCAGCAGACCCTGGACAGGCGGGGATCTGAGCAATCAGCCCCAGCATTTT. Translation: CASRPWTGGDLSNQPQHF. Variable domain in full (rest from reference TRBV28 and TRBJ1-5): DVKVTQSSRYLVKRTGEKVFLECVQDMDHENMFWYRQDPGLGLRLIYFSYDVKMKEKGDIPEGYSVSREKKERFSLILESASTNQTSMYLCASRPWTGGDLSNQPQHFGDGTRLSIL.

The chain carries TRBV5-1 and TRBJ1-4; 8 bases line up with TRBD1. CDR3 length: 15 residues. Germline V lookup: CDR1 SGHRS, CDR2 YFSETQ. V lost 3 bases and J lost 0; bases outside the gene matches: 1. The CDR3: CASSWGQATNEKLFF. CDR3 bases: TGCGCCAGCAGCTGGGGACAGGCAACTAATGAAAAACTGTTTTTT. Filled out from reference TRBV5-1 and TRBJ1-4, the complete variable domain reads KAGVTQTPRYLIKTRGQQVTLSCSPISGHRSVSWYQQTPGQGLQFLFEYFSETQRNKGNFPGRFSGRQFSNSRSEMNVSTLELGDSALYLCASSWGQATNEKLFFGSGTQLSVL.

This chain connects TRBV28 to TRBJ1-2; TRBD1 aligns across 7 bases. The J segment lost 8 bases and the V segment lost 6 bases, leaving 9 bases of the junction unmatched. There are 13 residues in the CDR3. CDR1 is MDHEN and CDR2 is SYDVKM in the germline V gene. CDR3 DNA: TGTGCCAGCAGATTACAGGGGTCGGGAGGCTACACCTTC. Translating gives CASRLQGSGGYTF.

The gene calls are TRBV13 and TRBJ2-5; 9 positions match TRBD1. This CDR3 has 16 amino acids. J was trimmed by 0 bases and V by 4 bases; bases with no gene match: 6. CDR1 PRHDT and CDR2 FYEKMQ come from the germline V gene (reference sequence). DNA of the CDR3: TGTGCCAGCAGCTCGGACAGGGGAGCCTACCAAGAGACCCAGTACTTC. Translating gives CASSSDRGAYQETQYF.

The chain uses TRBV7-9 and TRBJ2-5; D is unclear. CDR3 size: 15 residues. The V end lost 1 base, the J end lost 0 bases, and 9 bases lay between the germline ends. Germline lookup yields CDR1 SEHNR and CDR2 FQNEAQ (reference sequence). In DNA, the CDR3 is TGTGCCAGCAGCTTAGTTGTGGCAGACCAAGAGACCCAGTACTTC. This codes for CASSLVVADQETQYF.

The rearrangement uses TRBV30 and TRBJ2-7; D is possibly TRBD1 (6 bases). Germline lookup yields CDR1 GTSNPN and CDR2 SVGIG (reference sequence). V lost 1 base to trimming and J lost 4 bases, with 14 bases between them. This CDR3 is 14 amino acids long. The CDR3 spells CAWSANRVVYEQYF. The CDR3 coding sequence is TGTGCCTGGAGTGCGAACAGGGTTGTATACGAGCAGTACTTC.

The chain carries TRBV7-6 and TRBJ1-3, with 7 bases that match TRBD1. CDR3 length: 18 residues. CDR1 and CDR2 from the germline V gene are SGHVS and FNYEAQ. V gave up 5 bases and J gave up 0 bases; unmatched junction bases: 13. CDR3 loop: CASSPYVGTDHSGNTIYF. The CDR3 nucleotides are TGTGCCAGCAGCCCCTACGTTGGGACAGACCACTCTGGAAACACCATATATTTT.

This chain uses TRBV28 with TRBJ2-2, with D perhaps TRBD2 (6 bases). The CDR3 contains 18 residues. Germline-derived CDR1 and CDR2 are MDHEN and SYDVKM. V lost 5 bases to trimming and J lost 5 bases, with 24 bases between them. CDR3 region: CASSTPIGGLTRTGELFF. In nucleotides, the CDR3 is TGTGCCAGCAGTACCCCAATTGGGGGACTCACACGGACCGGGGAGCTGTTTTTT. The complete variable domain, with remaining parts taken from reference TRBV28 and TRBJ2-2, reads DVKVTQSSRYLVKRTGEKVFLECVQDMDHENMFWYRQDPGLGLRLIYFSYDVKMKEKGDIPEGYSVSREKKERFSLILESASTNQTSMYLCASSTPIGGLTRTGELFFGEGSRLTVL.

The chain carries TRBV29-1 and TRBJ2-1, with 7 bases fitting TRBD2. The germline CDR1 and CDR2 sequences are SQVTM and ANQGSEA. The CDR3 is 16 amino acids. V gave up 1 base and J gave up 3 bases; unmatched junction bases: 9. CDR3 DNA: TGCAGCGTTGAAGGGGGGGGAGGTGTGCTCTACAATGAGCAGTTCTTC. Encoded protein: CSVEGGGGVLYNEQFF.

The chain links TRBV13 to TRBJ1-1, with D tentatively TRBD1 (6 bases). Trimming removed 6 bases from V and 4 bases from J, with 18 bases in between. The CDR3 runs to 15 residues. The germline gives CDR1 PRHDT, CDR2 FYEKMQ (reference sequence). The CDR3 sequence: CASSVNPDSTTEAFF. DNA of the CDR3: TGTGCCAGCAGTGTGAACCCGGACAGTACCACTGAAGCTTTCTTT.

The chain is built from TRBV27 and TRBJ1-6; D possibly corresponds to TRBD1 (5 bases). V was pared by 8 bases and J by 2 bases, with 13 bases between. The CDR3 consists of 15 residues. Germline V lookup: CDR1 MNHEY, CDR2 SMNVEV (reference sequence). CDR3 amino acids: CASAGWVAYNSPLHF. DNA of the CDR3: TGTGCCAGCGCAGGGTGGGTGGCCTATAATTCACCCCTCCACTTT.

CDR3 DNA: TGTGCCACCAACGCCTGGCGGGAGGGCTACGAGCAGTACTTC. It codes for CATNAWREGYEQYF. The chain is built from TRBV2 and TRBJ2-7, with 9 bases identical to TRBD2. J lost 3 bases, V lost 10 bases, and 10 bases had no gene match. CDR1 and CDR2 from the germline V gene are SNHLY and FYNNEI. There are 14 residues in the CDR3.

The chain is built from TRBV29-1 and TRBJ2-1, with D maybe TRBD2 (6 bases). Germline V gives CDR1 SQVTM, CDR2 ANQGSEA. This CDR3 has 14 residues. Deletions cut 4 bases from V and 0 bases from J, with 10 bases between. The DNA for the CDR3 is TGCAGCGTTGTGGCGGGGAGCTCCTACAATGAGCAGTTCTTC. It yields the protein CSVVAGSSYNEQFF.

The genes are TRBV28 and TRBJ2-5, with 7 bases identical to TRBD1. Germline V gene data show CDR1 as MDHEN and CDR2 as SYDVKM. J gave up 5 bases and V 3 bases, and 6 bases lay outside the gene matches. The CDR3 sequence is 14 residues long. In DNA, the CDR3 is TGTGCCAGCAGTTTCCAAGGGGGCGCCGAGACCCAGTACTTC. Its translation: CASSFQGGAETQYF.

The gene calls are TRBV25-1 and TRBJ1-6; TRBD1 might be the D (5 bases). Germline V gives CDR1 MGHDK, CDR2 SYGVNS. This CDR3 has 12 residues. V dropped 6 bases and J dropped 7 bases, with 7 bases sitting between them. CDR3 DNA sequence: TGTGCCAGCAGAAGACAGAATTCACCCCTCCACTTT. It translates to CASRRQNSPLHF.

The chain uses TRBV7-9 and TRBJ2-1; 9 nucleotides match TRBD2. The CDR3 is 16 residues long. Per the germline V gene, CDR1 is SEHNR and CDR2 is FQNEAQ (reference sequence). V dropped 7 bases and J dropped 8; count of bases not matched to a gene: 15. CDR3 amino acids: CASTHSAGLAGDEQFF. The CDR3 region has the DNA TGTGCCAGCACCCATTCCGCGGGACTAGCCGGGGATGAGCAGTTCTTC.

The chain is built from TRBV28 and TRBJ2-7; 14 nucleotides match TRBD2. The CDR3 has 17 residues. Germline lookup yields CDR1 MDHEN and CDR2 SYDVKM. J was trimmed by 3 bases and V by 7 bases; bases with no gene match: 11. This chain's CDR3 is CASMGLAGASAGYEQYF. CDR3 nucleotides: TGTGCCAGCATGGGACTAGCGGGGGCCTCTGCGGGCTACGAGCAGTACTTC.

The gene calls are TRBV5-6 and TRBJ2-2, with D maybe TRBD1 (5 bases). The CDR3 sequence is 15 residues long. Trimming removed 0 bases from V and 0 bases from J, with 6 bases in between. The germline CDR1 and CDR2 sequences are SGHDT and YYEEEE. The CDR3 loop is CASSLGRANTGELFF. In DNA form, the CDR3 reads TGTGCCAGCAGCTTGGGCAGGGCGAACACCGGGGAGCTGTTTTTT.

This chain uses TRBV7-8 with TRBJ2-7, with D possibly TRBD2 on 5 matching bases. Germline CDR1 SGHVS, CDR2 FQNEAQ. V was clipped by 1 base and J by 4 bases, with 17 bases between them. The CDR3 sequence is 16 residues long. CDR3 bases: TGTGCCAGCAGCTTAGGGATTGGCGGGCCCGCTTACGAGCAGTACTTC. This gives the protein CASSLGIGGPAYEQYF.

Within the sample, this clone is medium-sized. The chain has TRBV6-1 and TRBJ1-2; D not certain. V lost 7 bases and J lost 4, with 13 bases in between. This CDR3 has 13 residues. Germline CDR1 reads MNHNS; CDR2 reads SASEGT. CDR3 coding DNA: TGTGCCAGCAACGCCAGATTGTCCTATGGCTACACCTTC. It is translated as CASNARLSYGYTF.

The chain carries TRBV10-2 and TRBJ2-5; 7 bases fit TRBD2. The V segment lost 6 bases and the J segment 2 bases; nucleotides outside the gene matches: 0. The CDR3 length is 12 residues. Germline-derived CDR1 and CDR2 are WSHSY and SAAADI. The DNA for the CDR3 is TGCGCCAGCAGGGGAGGGCAAGAGACCCAGTACTTC. Protein sequence: CASRGGQETQYF.

This chain uses TRBV28 with TRBJ1-5; D is possibly TRBD1 (6 bases). The CDR3 runs to 18 residues. CDR1 is MDHEN, CDR2 SYDVKM, per germline. Trimming took 4 bases from V and 1 from J, leaving 20 bases between them. CDR3 in amino acids: CASSWETGGGDSNQPQHF. Written as DNA, the CDR3 is TGTGCCAGCAGTTGGGAGACGGGAGGGGGTGACAGCAATCAGCCCCAGCATTTT.